Listed below are T cell receptor beta chains from one sample, sequenced in a study of technical replicates of blood from a handful of donors. Generated by immunoSEQ multiplex PCR, the TCRdb table keeps only in-frame clones and is missing some. The sample lists over 75,000 clones, roughly 95% occurring once. The sequenced sample was T cells isolated from PBMCs. These receptor sequences come from a human donor in good health. The CDR3 runs from the conserved cysteine through the conserved F or W. A D gene is named only where the DNA matches it firmly. Clone size appears in some rows only: once, few, many, or a class for an expanded clone.

TRBD2,TRBJ2-3,TRBV5-1,.,TGCGCCAGCAGCTTGGCCAGAGGTCCTGCGGGGGGGCGGGATACGCAGTATTTT,CASSLARGPAGGRDTQYF
.,TRBJ2-3,TRBV28,.,TGTGCCAGCAGTTTAAAGGCGGCCACAGATACGCAGTATTTT,CASSLKAATDTQYF
TRBD1,TRBJ1-1,TRBV19,.,TGTGCCAGTAGTATTACGGGGACAGGGAAAGCTTTCTTT,CASSITGTGKAFF
.,TRBJ2-5,TRBV10-3,.,TGTGCCATCAGTGAGTCAGTTTACTCTGGAGGCCCCTCGCAGGAGACCCAGTACTTC,CAISESVYSGGPSQETQYF
TRBD2,TRBJ2-5,TRBV5-1,.,TGCGCCAGCAGCTTCTGGCCTGGAAGCGGGAGGGAGGAGACCCAGTACTTC,CASSFWPGSGREETQYF
.,TRBJ1-3,TRBV7-9,.,TGTGCCAGCAGCCCTATTTCTGGAAACACCATATATTTT,CASSPISGNTIYF
TRBD2,TRBJ2-1,TRBV5-1,.,TGCGCCAGCAGCCGGACTAGCGGGGAATACAATGAGCAGTTCTTC,CASSRTSGEYNEQFF
TRBD2,TRBJ2-7,TRBV5-1,.,TGCGCCAGCAGCCCGACTCTAGCGGGAGGGCCCGAATCCTACGAGCAGTACTTC,CASSPTLAGGPESYEQYF
.,TRBJ2-3,TRBV7-9,.,TGTGCCAGCAGCTCCTTAGCCCTGGATACGCAGTATTTT,CASSSLALDTQYF
.,TRBJ1-5,TRBV7-2,.,TGTGCCAGCAGCTTCCATCCCCTGGGCAGGGCCAATCAGCCCCAGCATTTT,CASSFHPLGRANQPQHF
TRBD1,TRBJ1-1,TRBV15,once,TGTGCCACCAGCCGAGCGGGGGGACAGGGAGCCACTGAAGCTTTCTTT,CATSRAGGQGATEAFF
.,TRBJ2-3,TRBV19,.,TGTGCCAGTAGTATAGCGGGGAACCGGGATACGCAGTATTTT,CASSIAGNRDTQYF
.,TRBJ2-7,TRBV4-2,.,TGTGCCAGCAGCCAAGATTACCGGGGATACCTCTCCTACGAGCAGTACTTC,CASSQDYRGYLSYEQYF
TRBD1,TRBJ1-1,TRBV7-3,.,TGTGCCAGCAGCTTCCGTGGGGACAGGGCGTCCGAAGCTTTCTTT,CASSFRGDRASEAFF
.,TRBJ1-1,TRBV4-1,.,TGCGCCAGCAGCCAACAACAGCTGAACACTGAAGCTTTCTTT,CASSQQQLNTEAFF
TRBD1,TRBJ1-5,TRBV4-1,.,TGCGCCAGCAGCGAGACAGGGACCTTATCGCCCCAGCATTTT,CASSETGTLSPQHF
TRBD1,TRBJ2-3,TRBV6-5,.,TGTGCCAGCAGTTACAGGGACAGGAAGACAGATACGCAGTATTTT,CASSYRDRKTDTQYF
TRBD2,TRBJ2-2,TRBV7-9,once,TGTGCCAGCAGCTTTCTACTAGCGGGACGCGGGGAGCTGTTTTTT,CASSFLLAGRGELFF
TRBD1,TRBJ2-5,TRBV19,.,TGTGCCAGTAGTATAGAAGGGGGCGGGGAGACCCAGTACTTC,CASSIEGGGETQYF
TRBD2,TRBJ2-7,TRBV11-2,.,TGTGCCAGCAGTGGGAGGGCTAGACCCTACGAGCAGTACTTC,CASSGRARPYEQYF
.,TRBJ2-3,TRBV30,.,TGTGCCTGGAGTAACGGGGGACCAGATACGCAGTATTTT,CAWSNGGPDTQYF
.,TRBJ1-4,TRBV25-1,.,TGTGCCATCCAGCGCGATGAAAAACTGTTTTTT,CAIQRDEKLFF
.,TRBJ2-5,TRBV9,.,TGTGCCAGCAGCCCACGGGATAGCTTGTACCAAGAGACCCAGTACTTC,CASSPRDSLYQETQYF
TRBD1,TRBJ2-3,TRBV10-3,.,TGTGCCATCAAGGGGGCAAGGACAGATACGCAGTATTTT,CAIKGARTDTQYF
TRBD1,TRBJ1-1,TRBV29-1,.,TGCAGCGTAGGGGGCGTAAGCACTGAAGCTTTCTTT,CSVGGVSTEAFF
TRBD2,TRBJ2-1,TRBV12-5,once,TGTGCTAGTGGCCTCCGGGAGGGCCTTAACAATGAGCAGTTCTTC,CASGLREGLNNEQFF
.,TRBJ1-1,TRBV18,.,TGTGCCAGCTCCTCCACGAGGGCCGGAGGGGTTAGCAAAAACACTGAAGCTTTCTTT,CASSSTRAGGVSKNTEAFF
TRBD1,TRBJ2-7,TRBV28,.,TGTGCCAGCACCCTAGAGGGACAGGGATCCTACGAGCAGTACTTC,CASTLEGQGSYEQYF
TRBD1,TRBJ2-7,TRBV28,.,TGTGCCAGCAGTTCACCACAGGGGATCAGCGAGCAGTACTTC,CASSSPQGISEQYF
.,TRBJ1-3,TRBV28,.,TGTGCCAGCAGCAAGACAGGTTGGGGTTCTGGAAACACCATATATTTT,CASSKTGWGSGNTIYF
.,TRBJ2-3,TRBV9,.,TGTGCCAGCAGCGTAGCAGAGAGGTTCACAGATACGCAGTATTTT,CASSVAERFTDTQYF
TRBD1,TRBJ2-1,TRBV6-5,.,TGTGCCAGCAGTTACCCCGGGACAGAGAATGAGCAGTTCTTC,CASSYPGTENEQFF
TRBD2,TRBJ2-2,TRBV23-1,once,TGCGCCAGCAGTCTTGCGGGGGGGCCCGGGGAGCTGTTTTTT,CASSLAGGPGELFF
TRBD1,TRBJ2-7,TRBV5-6,.,TGTGCCAGCAGAAGGGTCGCGACAGGGACCTACGAGCAGTACTTC,CASRRVATGTYEQYF
TRBD2,TRBJ2-3,TRBV7-9,.,TGTGCCAGCAGCACAGGGGCTAGCGGGAGCCCTTATACGCAGTATTTT,CASSTGASGSPYTQYF
.,TRBJ1-5,TRBV9,.,TGTGCCAGCAGCGTAGGGGGGGAAAGCAATCAGCCCCAGCATTTT,CASSVGGESNQPQHF
.,TRBJ1-5,TRBV27,few,TGTGCCAGCTCCAGGGAGGCCAAACAGCCCCAGCATTTT,CASSREAKQPQHF
TRBD1,TRBJ2-1,TRBV19,once,TGTGCCAGTGCCGACTTTTCCGGGACAGGGGGCAATGAGCAGTTCTTC,CASADFSGTGGNEQFF
.,TRBJ2-7,TRBV27,.,TGTGCCAGCAGTACGCGGGCCCCACCCTATATGTACGAGCAGTACTTC,CASSTRAPPYMYEQYF
.,TRBJ1-2,TRBV10-2,.,TGCGCCAGCAGTGAGTCGCATAGGGGGTCGTACTATGGCTACACCTTC,CASSESHRGSYYGYTF